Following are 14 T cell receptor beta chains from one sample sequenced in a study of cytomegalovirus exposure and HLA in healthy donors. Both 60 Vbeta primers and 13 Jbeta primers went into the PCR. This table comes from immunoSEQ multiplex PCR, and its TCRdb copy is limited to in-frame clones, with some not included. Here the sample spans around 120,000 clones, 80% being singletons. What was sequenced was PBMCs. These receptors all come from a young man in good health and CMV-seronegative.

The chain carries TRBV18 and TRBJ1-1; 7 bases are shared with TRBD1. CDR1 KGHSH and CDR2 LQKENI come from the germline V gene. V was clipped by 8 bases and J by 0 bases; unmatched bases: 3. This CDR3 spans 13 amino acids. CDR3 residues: CASVTGMNTEAFF. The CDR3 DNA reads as TGTGCCAGCGTGACAGGGATGAACACTGAAGCTTTCTTT.

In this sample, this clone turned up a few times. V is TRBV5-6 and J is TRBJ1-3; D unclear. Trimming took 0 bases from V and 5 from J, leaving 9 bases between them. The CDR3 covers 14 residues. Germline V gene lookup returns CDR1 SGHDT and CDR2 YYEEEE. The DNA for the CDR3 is TGTGCCAGCAGCTTGGCCGAGTCCAGAAACACCATATATTTT. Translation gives CASSLAESRNTIYF.

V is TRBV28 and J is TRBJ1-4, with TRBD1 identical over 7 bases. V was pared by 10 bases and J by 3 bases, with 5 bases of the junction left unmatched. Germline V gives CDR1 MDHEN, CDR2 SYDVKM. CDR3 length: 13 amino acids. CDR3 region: CATRQGSNEKLFF. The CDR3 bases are TGTGCCACACGACAGGGCTCTAATGAAAAACTGTTTTTT.

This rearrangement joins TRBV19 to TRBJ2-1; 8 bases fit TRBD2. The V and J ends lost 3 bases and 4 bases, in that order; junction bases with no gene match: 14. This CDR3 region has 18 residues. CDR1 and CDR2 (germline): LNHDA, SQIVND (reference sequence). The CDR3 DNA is TGTGCCAGTAGTATCCCCTTTAGCGGGGAGGGGAGGTACAATGAGCAGTTCTTC. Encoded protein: CASSIPFSGEGRYNEQFF.

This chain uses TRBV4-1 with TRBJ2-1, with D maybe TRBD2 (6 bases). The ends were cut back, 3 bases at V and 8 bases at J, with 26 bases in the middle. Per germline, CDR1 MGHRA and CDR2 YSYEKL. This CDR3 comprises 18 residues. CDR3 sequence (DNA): TGCGCCAGCAGCCACGGACGCCGGGACTCCCCGAGACGGCATGAGCAGTTCTTC. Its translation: CASSHGRRDSPRRHEQFF.

The CDR3 region has the DNA TGTGCCAGCAGCTTCCGGACTCAGCGCGGTGAAGCTTTCTTT. It specifies CASSFRTQRGEAFF. This chain connects TRBV21-1 to TRBJ1-1. TRBV21-1 is a pseudogene. This CDR3 comprises 14 residues.

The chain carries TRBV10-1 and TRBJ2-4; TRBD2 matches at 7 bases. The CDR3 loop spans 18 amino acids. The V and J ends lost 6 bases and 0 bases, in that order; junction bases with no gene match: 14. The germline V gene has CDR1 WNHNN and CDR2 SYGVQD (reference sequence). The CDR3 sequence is CASRGPSGGSLAKNIQYF. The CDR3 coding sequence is TGCGCCAGCAGGGGCCCTAGCGGAGGTTCCCTAGCCAAAAACATTCAGTACTTC.

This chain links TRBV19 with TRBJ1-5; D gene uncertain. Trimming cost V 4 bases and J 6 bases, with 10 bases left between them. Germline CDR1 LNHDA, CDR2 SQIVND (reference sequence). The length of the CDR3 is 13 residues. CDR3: CASSTPRGQPQHF. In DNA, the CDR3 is TGTGCCAGTAGTACCCCCCGGGGTCAGCCCCAGCATTTT.

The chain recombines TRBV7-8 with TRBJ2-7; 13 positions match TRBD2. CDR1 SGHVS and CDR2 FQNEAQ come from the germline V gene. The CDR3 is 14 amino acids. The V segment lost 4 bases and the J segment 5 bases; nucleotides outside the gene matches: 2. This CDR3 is CASSWTSGSNEQYF. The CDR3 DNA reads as TGTGCCAGCAGCTGGACTAGCGGGAGTAACGAGCAGTACTTC.

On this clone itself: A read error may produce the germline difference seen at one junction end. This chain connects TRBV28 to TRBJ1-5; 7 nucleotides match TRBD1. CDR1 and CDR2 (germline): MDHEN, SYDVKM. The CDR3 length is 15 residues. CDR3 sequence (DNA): TGTGCCAGCAGGAAACAGGGGTCTGGCAATCAGCCCCAGAATTTT. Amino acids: CASRKQGSGNQPQNF.

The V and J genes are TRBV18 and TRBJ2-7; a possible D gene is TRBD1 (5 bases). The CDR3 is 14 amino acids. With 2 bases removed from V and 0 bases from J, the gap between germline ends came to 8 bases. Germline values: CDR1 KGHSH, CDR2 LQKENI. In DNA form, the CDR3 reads TGTGCCAGCTCACCAAGCAGGGACTCCTACGAGCAGTACTTC. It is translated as CASSPSRDSYEQYF. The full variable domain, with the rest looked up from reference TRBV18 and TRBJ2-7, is NAGVMQNPRHLVRRRGQEARLRCSPMKGHSHVYWYRQLPEEGLKFMVYLQKENIIDESGMPKERFSAEFPKEGPSILRIQQVVRGDSAAYFCASSPSRDSYEQYFGPGTRLTVT.

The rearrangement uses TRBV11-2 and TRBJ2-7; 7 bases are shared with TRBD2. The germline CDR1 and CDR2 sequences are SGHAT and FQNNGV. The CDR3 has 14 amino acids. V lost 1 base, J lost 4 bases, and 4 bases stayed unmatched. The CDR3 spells CASSLASGSYEQYF. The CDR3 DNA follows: TGTGCCAGCAGCTTAGCTAGCGGCTCTTACGAGCAGTACTTC.

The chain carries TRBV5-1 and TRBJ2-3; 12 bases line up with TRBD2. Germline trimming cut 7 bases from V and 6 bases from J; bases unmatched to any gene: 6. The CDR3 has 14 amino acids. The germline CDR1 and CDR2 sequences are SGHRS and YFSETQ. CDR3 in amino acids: CASRTSGNLDTQYF. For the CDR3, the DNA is TGCGCCAGCCGGACTAGCGGGAATTTGGATACGCAGTATTTT.

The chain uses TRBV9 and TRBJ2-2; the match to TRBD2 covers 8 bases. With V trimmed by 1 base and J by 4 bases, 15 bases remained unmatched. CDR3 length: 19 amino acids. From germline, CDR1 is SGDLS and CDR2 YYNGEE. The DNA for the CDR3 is TGTGCCAGCAGCGTATACCCCCTCGCCCTAGCGGGTGTCACCGGGGAGCTGTTTTTT. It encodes CASSVYPLALAGVTGELFF.